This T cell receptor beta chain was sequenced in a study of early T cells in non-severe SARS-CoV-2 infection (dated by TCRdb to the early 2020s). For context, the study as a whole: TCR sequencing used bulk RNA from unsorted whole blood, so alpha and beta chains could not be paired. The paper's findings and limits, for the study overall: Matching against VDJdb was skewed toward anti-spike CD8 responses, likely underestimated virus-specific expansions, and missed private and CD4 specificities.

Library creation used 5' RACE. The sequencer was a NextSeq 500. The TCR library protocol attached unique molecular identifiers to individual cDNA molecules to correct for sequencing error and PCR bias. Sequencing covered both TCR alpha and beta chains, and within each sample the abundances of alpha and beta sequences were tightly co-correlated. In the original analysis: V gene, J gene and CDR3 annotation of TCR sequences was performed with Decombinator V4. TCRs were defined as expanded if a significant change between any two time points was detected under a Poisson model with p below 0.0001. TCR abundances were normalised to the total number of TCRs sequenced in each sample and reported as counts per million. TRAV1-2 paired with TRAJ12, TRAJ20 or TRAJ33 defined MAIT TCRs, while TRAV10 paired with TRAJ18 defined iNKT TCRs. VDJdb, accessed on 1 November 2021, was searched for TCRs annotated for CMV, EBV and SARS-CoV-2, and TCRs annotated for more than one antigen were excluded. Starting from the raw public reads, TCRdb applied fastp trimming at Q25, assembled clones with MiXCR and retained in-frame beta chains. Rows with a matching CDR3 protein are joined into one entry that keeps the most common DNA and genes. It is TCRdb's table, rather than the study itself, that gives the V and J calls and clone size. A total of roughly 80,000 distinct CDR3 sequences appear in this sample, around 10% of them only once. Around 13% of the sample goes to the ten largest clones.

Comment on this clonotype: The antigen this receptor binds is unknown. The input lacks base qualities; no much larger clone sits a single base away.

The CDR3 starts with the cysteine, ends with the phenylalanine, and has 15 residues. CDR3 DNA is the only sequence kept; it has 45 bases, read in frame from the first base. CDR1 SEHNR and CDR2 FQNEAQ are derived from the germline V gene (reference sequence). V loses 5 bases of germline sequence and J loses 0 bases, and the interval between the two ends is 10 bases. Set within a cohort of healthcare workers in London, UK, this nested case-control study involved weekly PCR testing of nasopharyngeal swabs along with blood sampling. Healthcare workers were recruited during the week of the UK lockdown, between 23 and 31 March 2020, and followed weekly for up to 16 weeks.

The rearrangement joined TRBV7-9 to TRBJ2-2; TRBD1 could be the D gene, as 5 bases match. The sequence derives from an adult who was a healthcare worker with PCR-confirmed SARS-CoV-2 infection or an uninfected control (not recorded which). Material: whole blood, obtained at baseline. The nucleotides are TGTGCCAGCAGCCGCAGGGCTCCGAACACCGGGGAGCTGTTTTTT. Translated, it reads CASSRRAPNTGELFF.